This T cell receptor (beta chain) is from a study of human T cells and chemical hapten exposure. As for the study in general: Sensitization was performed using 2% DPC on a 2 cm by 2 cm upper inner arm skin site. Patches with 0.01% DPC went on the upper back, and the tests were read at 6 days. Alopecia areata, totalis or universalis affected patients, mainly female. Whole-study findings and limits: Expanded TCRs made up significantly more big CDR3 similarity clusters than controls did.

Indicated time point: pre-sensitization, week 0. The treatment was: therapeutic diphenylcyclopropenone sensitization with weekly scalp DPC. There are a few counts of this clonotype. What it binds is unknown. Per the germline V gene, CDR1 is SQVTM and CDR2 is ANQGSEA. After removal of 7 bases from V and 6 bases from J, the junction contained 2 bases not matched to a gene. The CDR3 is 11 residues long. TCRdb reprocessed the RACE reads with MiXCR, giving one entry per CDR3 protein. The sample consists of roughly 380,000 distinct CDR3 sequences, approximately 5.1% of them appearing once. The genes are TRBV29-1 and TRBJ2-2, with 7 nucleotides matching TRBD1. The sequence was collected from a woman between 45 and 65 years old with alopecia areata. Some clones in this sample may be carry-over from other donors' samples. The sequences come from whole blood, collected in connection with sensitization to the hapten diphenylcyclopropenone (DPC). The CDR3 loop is CSGGTAGELFF. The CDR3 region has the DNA TGCAGCGGAGGGACAGCCGGGGAGCTGTTTTTT.